This T cell receptor beta chain was obtained from a study of T cells in localized non-small cell lung cancer. Regarding the study as a whole: For the top 100 tumor clones, a median about 56 also appeared in adjacent lung. Adjacent uninvolved lung had the highest clonality, suggesting focused antigen responses.

The CDR3 extends over 15 amino acids. Germline-derived CDR1 and CDR2 are GTSNPN and SVGIG (reference sequence). Trimming removed 1 base from V and 0 bases from J, with 7 bases in between. This clone was counted only a few times. What it recognizes is unknown. TCRdb's table, derived via immunoSEQ multiplex PCR, lists solely in-frame clones and lacks some. The table lists about 2,500 clones, 20% to 25% of them singletons. The receptor was derived from a male donor older than 55 with stage III squamous cell lung carcinoma. The material was lung tumor tissue, obtained before any cancer treatment. V and J are TRBV30 and TRBJ2-6; D is uncertain. CDR3 sequence reads: CAWSAGVSGANVLTF. The CDR3 DNA reads as TGTGCCTGGAGTGCCGGAGTCTCTGGGGCCAACGTCCTGACTTTC. The full variable domain, rest sourced from reference TRBV30 and TRBJ2-6, is SQTIHQWPATLVQPVGSPLSLECTVEGTSNPNLYWYRQAAGRGLQLLFYSVGIGQISSEVPQNLSASRPQDRQFILSSKKLLLSDSGFYLCAWSAGVSGANVLTFGAGSRLTVL.